This T cell receptor (beta chain) stems from a study of technical replicates of blood from a few donors. V gave up 1 base and J gave up 4 bases; unmatched junction bases: 8. The germline CDR1 and CDR2 sequences are SGHRS and YFSETQ. This CDR3 comprises 16 residues. Libraries were prepared by immunoSEQ multiplex PCR; TCRdb keeps only in-frame clonotypes and omits some of them. Among 70,000 to 95,000 clones listed, around 97% were seen once. The chain employs TRBV5-1 and TRBJ2-3, with TRBD2 matching over 8 bases. The origin of this receptor is a human donor in good health. Sample: T cells isolated from PBMCs. The CDR3 nucleotides are TGCGCCAGCAGCTTGCTGGGACTAGATTTTTCAGATACGCAGTATTTT. Its protein is CASSLLGLDFSDTQYF.